The 13 T cell receptor beta chains below all came from one sample that was sequenced in a study of Ad26.COV2.S vaccination and SARS-CoV-2 variants. Treatment indicated: some 19 received Ad26.COV2.S at low or high dose, single or two shots; five or six received placebo; per-sample allocation not given. Sampling happened 63 days after the first vaccine or placebo injection. The repertoire was sequenced with immunoSEQ multiplex PCR; TCRdb's copy has only in-frame clones and lacks some. The sample lists a few hundred thousand clones; 92% were seen once. This material consisted of peripheral blood, taken in a trial of Ad26.COV2.S vaccine versus placebo. The receptors originated from a person between 18 and 65 years old who received the Ad26.COV2.S COVID-19 vaccine or a placebo.

The rearrangement joins TRBV7-2 to TRBJ1-1; TRBD1 might be the D (6 bases). The CDR3 runs to 13 residues. Germline assignment: CDR1 SGHTA and CDR2 FQGNSA. The V and J ends lost 5 bases and 7 bases respectively, with 14 bases between them. For the CDR3, the DNA is TGTGCCAGCAGCCTAAGGGGGAAAGGTGAAGCTTTCTTT. It translates to CASSLRGKGEAFF.

The chain joins TRBV7-2 to TRBJ1-5, with unresolved D. From germline, CDR1 is SGHTA and CDR2 FQGNSA. The V end lost 2 bases, the J end lost 5 bases, and 13 bases lay between the germline ends. There are 15 residues in the CDR3. This CDR3 is CASSLWPNGDQPQHF. The CDR3 region has the DNA TGTGCCAGCAGCTTATGGCCAAACGGGGATCAGCCCCAGCATTTT.

The chain combines TRBV5-4 with TRBJ1-6; no reliable D call. The CDR3 length is 12 residues. From germline, CDR1 is SGHNT and CDR2 YYREEE (reference sequence). With 0 bases removed from V and 9 bases from J, the gap between germline ends came to 4 bases. The CDR3 protein is CASSLGGSPLHF. The CDR3 DNA reads TGTGCCAGCAGCTTGGGAGGTTCACCCCTCCACTTT.

Here the CDR3 DNA reads TGTGCCAGCAGTGAGGTCAGCGGGCGCGGCCCTGAAGCTTTCTTT. Its protein is CASSEVSGRGPEAFF. This sequence joins TRBV6-1 and TRBJ1-1; D is uncertain. The germline V and J ends were trimmed by 3 bases and 6 bases, with 17 bases remaining between them. This CDR3 is built from 15 residues. Germline CDR1 is MNHNS and CDR2 is SASEGT.

The chain links TRBV28 to TRBJ2-2, with D tentatively TRBD1 or TRBD2 (6 bases each). This CDR3 is 14 amino acids long. Germline assignment: CDR1 MDHEN and CDR2 SYDVKM. Trimming removed 6 bases from V and 4 bases from J, with 12 bases in between. The CDR3 DNA reads as TGTGCCAGCAGCCCCGGGGGCCGCACCGGGGAGCTGTTTTTT. Translating gives CASSPGGRTGELFF.

This CDR3 is CASSPHPGNTIYF. As DNA, the CDR3 is TGTGCCAGTAGCCCCCACCCCGGAAACACCATATATTTT. The rearrangement joins TRBV19 to TRBJ1-3; D is uncertain. The V and J ends lost 6 bases and 4 bases respectively, with 10 bases between them. The CDR3 length is 13 residues. Germline CDR1 LNHDA, CDR2 SQIVND (reference sequence).

The J gene is TRBJ1-2, the V gene TRBV19, with D tentatively TRBD1 (6 bases). Trimming pared 4 bases from V and 11 bases from J, leaving 32 bases between. From germline, CDR1 is LNHDA and CDR2 SQIVND (reference sequence). The CDR3 consists of 18 residues. CDR3 protein: CASSTEPYREDTVVAYTF. CDR3 DNA: TGTGCCAGTAGTACAGAACCTTACAGGGAAGATACGGTAGTGGCTTACACCTTC.

On this clone: This CDR3 is also generated by other DNA sequences in the sample. The genes are TRBV6-2 or TRBV6-3 and TRBJ2-7; D not resolved. Germline CDR1 MNHEY, CDR2 SVGEGT. V was shortened by 0 bases and J by 6 bases, with 3 bases between the two germline ends. The CDR3 is 11 residues long. The CDR3 spells CASSYSFEQYF. The CDR3, as DNA: TGTGCCAGCAGTTACTCATTCGAGCAGTACTTC.

The CDR3 coding sequence is TGTGCCAGCAGCGTGACCACATACAATGAGCAGTTCTTC. As protein: CASSVTTYNEQFF. This chain joins TRBV7-9 and TRBJ2-1; no clear D. From germline, CDR1 is SEHNR and CDR2 FQNEAQ (reference sequence). The CDR3 is 13 amino acids. V lost 5 bases and J lost 4, with 9 bases in between.

The chain couples TRBV19 to TRBJ1-2, with D unclear. The length of the CDR3 is 14 residues. Trimming took 1 base from V and 8 from J, leaving 14 bases between them. Germline V gives CDR1 LNHDA, CDR2 SQIVND (reference sequence). CDR3 region: CASSIVGERGGYTF. CDR3 bases: TGTGCCAGTAGTATAGTAGGAGAGAGAGGAGGCTACACCTTC.

The CDR3 reads CASSQVFARGPNTGELFF. DNA for the CDR3: TGCGCCAGCAGCCAAGTTTTCGCGCGGGGGCCGAACACCGGGGAGCTGTTTTTT. This chain joins TRBV4-1 and TRBJ2-2; TRBD2 might be the D (7 bases). Trimming removed 1 base from V and 0 bases from J, with 15 bases in between. The V gene's germline CDR1 is MGHRA and CDR2 YSYEKL. This CDR3 is 18 amino acids long.

CDR3 coding DNA: TGTGCCAGCGGGGGGAACCAAGGGACATTCGGTAGCACAGATACGCAGTATTTT. Amino acid sequence: CASGGNQGTFGSTDTQYF. V is TRBV9 and J is TRBJ2-3; tentatively, D is TRBD1 or TRBD2 (6 bases each). The ends were cut back, 7 bases at V and 0 bases at J, with 24 bases in the middle. In germline, CDR1 is SGDLS, CDR2 YYNGEE. This CDR3 has 18 residues.

This chain joins TRBV11-3 and TRBJ2-5, with TRBD1 matching 7 bases. In germline, CDR1 is SGHNT, CDR2 YENEEA. This CDR3 is built from 21 residues. V was clipped by 0 bases and J by 0 bases; unmatched bases: 19. The CDR3 DNA sequence: TGTGCCAGCAGCTTAGAATTTGGTTTCGGCCGGGACAGAGAGTACCAAGAGACCCAGTACTTC. As protein: CASSLEFGFGRDREYQETQYF.